The 8 T cell receptor beta chains below come from one sample, sequenced in a study of OX40 agonist ivuxolimab in advanced cancers. Clones were sequenced by immunoSEQ multiplex PCR, and TCRdb holds only the in-frame ones, with some missing. This table has about 98,000 clones, 88% appearing once. The material was CD4+ or CD8+ T cells sorted from blood, obtained in a trial of the OX40 agonist ivuxolimab. The source of these receptors is an adult with an advanced solid tumor such as melanoma, head and neck, liver or kidney cancer.

V usage is TRBV7-3 and J usage is TRBJ2-1; 7 positions agree with TRBD1. This CDR3 region has 15 residues. V trimming: 3 bases; J trimming: 2 bases; junction bases outside the gene matches: 4. Germline lookup yields CDR1 SGHTA and CDR2 FQGTGA. The CDR3 spells CASSFTGTAYNEQFF. As DNA, the CDR3 is TGTGCCAGCAGCTTTACCGGGACAGCCTACAATGAGCAGTTCTTC.

The genes are TRBV4-1 and TRBJ2-1; TRBD1 matches 8 bases. This CDR3 contains 16 residues. V lost 1 base, J lost 2 bases, and 4 bases stayed unmatched. Germline CDR1 MGHRA, CDR2 YSYEKL. CDR3 nucleotide sequence: TGCGCCAGCAGCCAAGGGATACAGGGGGCCTACAATGAGCAGTTCTTC. It yields the protein CASSQGIQGAYNEQFF.

This clone appeared once. The V and J genes are TRBV7-2 and TRBJ2-4; 9 nucleotides line up with TRBD1. V was pared by 2 bases and J by 2 bases, with 10 bases of the junction left unmatched. In germline, CDR1 is SGHTA, CDR2 FQGNSA. CDR3 length equals 18 residues. CDR3 bases: TGTGCCAGCAGCTTAACCGGGACAGGGATTGGGCCCAAAAACATTCAGTACTTC. Translated, it gives CASSLTGTGIGPKNIQYF.

The rearrangement joins TRBV5-4 to TRBJ1-1; D call uncertain. V lost 0 bases to trimming and J lost 1 base, with 7 bases between them. The CDR3 is 14 residues long. Germline CDR1 is SGHNT and CDR2 is YYREEE (reference sequence). CDR3 in DNA: TGTGCCAGCAGCTTGGACAGAAGGAACACTGAAGCTTTCTTT. Its protein product is CASSLDRRNTEAFF. Using reference TRBV5-4 and TRBJ1-1 for the parts outside the CDR3, the full variable domain is ETGVTQSPTHLIKTRGQQVTLRCSSQSGHNTVSWYQQALGQGPQFIFQYYREEENGRGNFPPRFSGLQFPNYSSELNVNALELDDSALYLCASSLDRRNTEAFFGQGTRLTVV.

This rearrangement joins TRBV18 to TRBJ1-4; 9 nucleotides match TRBD1. Germline trimming cut 3 bases from V and 10 bases from J; bases unmatched to any gene: 9. Germline CDR1 KGHSH, CDR2 LQKENI. The CDR3 contains 15 residues. CDR3 protein: CASSPSGQGVGKLFF. CDR3 bases: TGTGCCAGCTCACCTTCGGGACAGGGCGTCGGAAAACTGTTTTTT. Complete variable domain (other parts from reference TRBV18 and TRBJ1-4): NAGVMQNPRHLVRRRGQEARLRCSPMKGHSHVYWYRQLPEEGLKFMVYLQKENIIDESGMPKERFSAEFPKEGPSILRIQQVVRGDSAAYFCASSPSGQGVGKLFFGSGTQLSVL.

There are a few counts of this clone. The chain joins TRBV7-8 to TRBJ1-5, with 9 bases identical to TRBD1. From germline, CDR1 is SGHVS and CDR2 FQNEAQ. Trimming at V came to 2 bases and at J to 7 bases, leaving 6 bases not matched to a gene. The CDR3 loop spans 15 amino acids. The CDR3 DNA reads as TGTGCCAGCAGCTTATGGGGACAGGGCTACCAGCCCCAGCATTTT. It yields the protein CASSLWGQGYQPQHF.

This clone has a single count. CDR3 nucleotide sequence: TGTGCCAGCAGCGTAGAAGGGCACGAAGGACAGCCCCAGCATTTT. The encoded protein is CASSVEGHEGQPQHF. The J gene is TRBJ1-5, the V gene TRBV9; D is undetermined. The CDR3 has 15 residues. V was shortened by 0 bases and J by 7 bases, with 14 bases between the two germline ends. CDR1 SGDLS and CDR2 YYNGEE come from the germline V gene.

V gene TRBV27 combines with J gene TRBJ2-1; perhaps TRBD2 as D (6 bases). The V end was cut by 2 bases, the J end by 5 bases, with 10 bases between. Germline-derived CDR1 and CDR2 are MNHEY and SMNVEV (reference sequence). CDR3 size: 14 residues. The CDR3 DNA reads as TGTGCCAGCAGTTTACGTCGGGAGCACAATGAGCAGTTCTTC. This translates into CASSLRREHNEQFF.